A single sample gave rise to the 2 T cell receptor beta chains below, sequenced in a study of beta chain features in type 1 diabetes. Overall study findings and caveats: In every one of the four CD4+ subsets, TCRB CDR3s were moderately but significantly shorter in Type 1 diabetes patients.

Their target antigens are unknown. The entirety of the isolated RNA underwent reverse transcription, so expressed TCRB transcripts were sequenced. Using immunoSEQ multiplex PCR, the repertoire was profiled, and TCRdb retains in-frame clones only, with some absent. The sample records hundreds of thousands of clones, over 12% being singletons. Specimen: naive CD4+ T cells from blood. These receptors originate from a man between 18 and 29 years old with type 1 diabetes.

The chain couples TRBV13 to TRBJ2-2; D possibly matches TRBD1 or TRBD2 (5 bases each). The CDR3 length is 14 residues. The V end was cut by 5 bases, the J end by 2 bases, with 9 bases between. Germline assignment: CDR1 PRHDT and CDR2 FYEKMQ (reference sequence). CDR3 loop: CASSRGLNTGELFF. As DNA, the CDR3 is TGTGCCAGCAGCCGGGGCCTTAACACCGGGGAGCTGTTTTTT.

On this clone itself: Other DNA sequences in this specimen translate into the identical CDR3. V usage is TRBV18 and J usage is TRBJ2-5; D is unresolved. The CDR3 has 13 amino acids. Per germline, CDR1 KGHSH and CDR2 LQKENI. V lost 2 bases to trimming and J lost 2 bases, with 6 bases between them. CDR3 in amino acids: CASSPGSQETQYF. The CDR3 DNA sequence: TGTGCCAGCTCACCAGGTTCTCAAGAGACCCAGTACTTC.